This T cell receptor beta chain is from a study of PD-L1 blockade in urothelial cancer. On the study more broadly: Blood-derived samples held a median around 140,000 T cells.

The V gene's germline CDR1 is LNHNV and CDR2 YYDKDF (reference sequence). The CDR3 contains 17 residues. The ends were cut back, 1 base at V and 0 bases at J, with 16 bases in the middle. The repertoire was sequenced with immunoSEQ multiplex PCR; TCRdb's copy has only in-frame clones and lacks some. The sample comprises 66,000 or so clones, 88% of which are singletons, and around 10% rests with the top ten. The time point here: peripheral blood 6 weeks after treatment start. Here the sequenced sample was PBMCs, taken around atezolizumab (anti-PD-L1) treatment. This TCR came from a man aged 55 to 70 with urothelial cancer. J is TRBJ2-7 and V is TRBV15; tentatively, D is TRBD2 (6 bases). CDR3 nucleotides: TGTGCCACCAGCAGAGGTGGGGGGAAGATCCTCTCCTACGAGCAGTACTTC. Protein product: CATSRGGGKILSYEQYF. Full variable domain (missing parts from reference TRBV15 and TRBJ2-7): DAMVIQNPRYQVTQFGKPVTLSCSQTLNHNVMYWYQQKSSQAPKLLFHYYDKDFNNEADTPDNFQSRRPNTSFCFLDIRSPGLGDTAMYLCATSRGGGKILSYEQYFGPGTRLTVT.